The 5 T cell receptor beta chains below all came from one sample that was sequenced in a study of CD8+ T cells in alopecia areata. Isolated RNA was reverse transcribed into cDNA used as the sequencing template. This table comes from immunoSEQ multiplex PCR, and its TCRdb copy is limited to in-frame clones, with some not included. The record shows 15,000 to 20,000 clones for this sample, with no singletons present. Cell sorting was performed on pooled cutaneous lymph node cells with CD4, CD8alpha, NKG2D, NKG2ACE and other markers. The sequencing input was CD8+ T cells sorted from a lymph node. The receptor set was obtained from a C3H/HeJ mouse with alopecia areata. For this strain, the MHC haplotype corresponds to H2-k.

Remarks on this clone: Gene names follow the mouse nomenclature. From the germline J gene comes the end of the CDR3, since the read stops 4 residues before it. V usage is TRBV19 and J usage is TRBJ2-4; 11 nucleotides line up with TRBD2. This CDR3 has 15 residues. Trimming at V came to 3 bases and at J to 3 bases, leaving 3 bases not matched to a gene. Germline V lookup: CDR1 FNHDT, CDR2 SITEND (reference sequence). The DNA read from the CDR3 is TGTGCCAGCAGTAACTGGGGGGGCGCCCAAAAC. Translated, it gives CASSNWGGAQN. The full CDR3 reads CASSNWGGAQNTLYF.

This clone was observed a handful of times. Each gene name is a mouse one. Read coverage stops 4 residues before the CDR3 terminus; the germline J gene supplies the remainder. The chain joins TRBV16 to TRBJ2-3, with 11 bases identical to TRBD2. CDR3 length: 16 residues. The junction had 3 bases not matched to a gene; V was cut back by 4 bases and J by 0 bases. Germline V lookup: CDR1 SGHSA, CDR2 FRNQAP. This chain's CDR3 is CASSWDWGTSAETLYF. The sequenced CDR3 bases are TGTGCAAGCAGCTGGGACTGGGGGACTAGTGCAGAA.

The table lists this clone with many counts. The listed genes are named as in mouse. The read stops 4 residues short of the end of the CDR3; the missing end is completed from the germline J gene. The rearrangement joins TRBV13-3 to TRBJ2-2, with a tentative D call TRBD1 (5 bases). Germline CDR1 NNHDY, CDR2 SYVADS. Trimming pared 6 bases from V and 1 base from J, leaving 7 bases between. The CDR3 has 13 amino acids. CDR3 region: CASNGQNTGQLYF. Incomplete CDR3 DNA: TGTGCCAGCAACGGACAAAACACCGGG.

This clone was counted ten times or more. Gene labels here are mouse ones. The read falls 4 residues short of the CDR3 end, and the missing part is taken from the germline J gene. This sequence joins TRBV1 and TRBJ1-4, with 9 bases identical to TRBD1. Trimming took 0 bases from V and 4 from J; bases not matched to a gene: 6. From germline, CDR1 is NSQYPW and CDR2 LRSPGD (reference sequence). The CDR3 sequence is 17 residues long. The sequenced part of the CDR3 DNA is TGCACCTGCAGTGCAGATGACGGACAGGGGAGCAACGAA. Translation gives CTCSADDGQGSNE. The whole CDR3 sequence is CTCSADDGQGSNERLFF. Filled out from reference TRBV1 and TRBJ1-4, the complete variable domain reads VTLLEQNPRWRLVPRGQAVNLRCILKNSQYPWMSWYQQDLQKQLQWLFTLRSPGDKEVKSLPGADYLATRVTDTELRLQVANMSQGRTLYCTCSADDGQGSNERLFFGHGTKLSVL.

This clone was seen more than once but under ten times. The translated DNA and TCRdb's protein are not identical at residue 12; the protein here was translated from the DNA. Genes and germline come from the mouse. The read halts 3 residues ahead of the CDR3 end, with the missing end drawn from the germline J gene. The V call is TRBV3, the J call TRBJ1-6; TRBD1 matches 10 bases. TRBJ1-6 is an open reading frame, and its role is uncertain. V trimming: 4 bases; J trimming: 4 bases; junction bases outside the gene matches: 1. Germline values: CDR1 SNHLY, CDR2 FYNGKV (reference sequence). This CDR3 spans 15 amino acids. CDR3 in amino acids: CASSWDRGYNSPLYF. The sequenced part of the CDR3 DNA is TGTGCCAGCAGCTGGGACAGGGGATATAATTCGCCC.